This T cell receptor beta chain was retrieved from a study of early T cells in non-severe SARS-CoV-2 infection. Study overall: Sequencing used unsorted whole-blood bulk RNA, so chains lack pairing. General study findings and limits: VDJdb-based matching was biased toward anti-spike CD8 responses and missed private and CD4 specificities.

Attachment of unique molecular identifiers to individual cDNA molecules was performed. TCRdb called the 5' RACE reads again in MiXCR, with one record for every CDR3 protein. In the table there are tens of thousands of distinct CDR3 sequences, 9.5% to 15% of which are singletons. In its sample, this clonotype was seen many times. Antigen specificity is unknown. This CDR3 has 15 amino acids. The germline V gene encodes CDR1 MGHRA and CDR2 YSYEKL. Trimming took 2 bases from V and 7 from J; bases not matched to a gene: 4. The chain recombines TRBV4-1 with TRBJ1-6; the match to TRBD1 covers 8 bases. The sequencing input was whole blood. This receptor was obtained from an adult who was a healthcare worker with PCR-confirmed SARS-CoV-2 infection or an uninfected control (not recorded which). CDR3 sequence: CASSQTGQANSPLHF. In DNA, the CDR3 is TGCGCCAGCAGCCAAACGGGACAGGCGAATTCACCCCTCCACTTT.